This entry is about one T cell receptor beta chain. The CDR3 totals 15 residues. Germline loops: CDR1 SGHKS, CDR2 YYEKEE (reference sequence). The J segment lost 0 bases and the V segment lost 1 base, leaving 3 bases of the junction unmatched. The table came from immunoSEQ multiplex PCR; TCRdb's copy has only in-frame clones and leaves some out. In the table there are approximately 1,000,000 clones, around 82% of which are singletons. These data belong to a study of shared clonotypes between healthy human individuals. V is TRBV5-5 and J is TRBJ2-7, with 8 positions matching TRBD1. Source material: memory CD4+ T cells from PBMCs. Stated subset: CD45RA-negative fraction. This receptor was identified in a man between 18 and 35 years old in good health. Some clones in this sample may be carry-over from other donors' samples. The CDR3 region has the DNA TGTGCCAGCAGCTTGTCCGGGACAGGCTCCTACGAGCAGTACTTC. Translated, it gives CASSLSGTGSYEQYF. Based on the CDR3 plus reference TRBV5-5 and TRBJ2-7, the full variable domain is DAGVTQSPTHLIKTRGQQVTLRCSPISGHKSVSWYQQVLGQGPQFIFQYYEKEERGRGNFPDRFSARQFPNYSSELNVNALLLGDSALYLCASSLSGTGSYEQYFGPGTRLTVT.